The 29 T cell receptor beta chains given below trace back to one sample, sequenced in a study of CD8 T cells in Susac syndrome. RNA in amounts of roughly 0.5 to 1 ug was reverse transcribed with random hexamers. MiXCR, run by TCRdb on the immunoSEQ multiplex PCR reads, gives a single entry per CDR3 protein. The sample has about 140,000 distinct CDR3 sequences; approximately 95% are singletons. Sequences were obtained from CD4+ T cells from PBMCs. Source of these receptors: a human donor with Susac syndrome.

The V gene is TRBV20-1, the J gene TRBJ1-1; D unresolved. With 3 bases removed from V and 1 base from J, the gap between germline ends came to 9 bases. The CDR3 consists of 13 residues. Germline V CDR1 and CDR2: DFQATT, SNEGSKA (reference sequence). The CDR3 DNA reads as TGCAGTGCTAGCTTGCGCCGGAACACTGAAGCTTTCTTT. Translated: CSASLRRNTEAFF.

The chain carries TRBV20-1 and TRBJ1-1; D is unclear. From germline, CDR1 is DFQATT and CDR2 SNEGSKA (reference sequence). The CDR3 is 15 residues long. V lost 3 bases, J lost 3 bases, and 17 bases lay in between. CDR3 sequence reads: CSASRGGSRYTEAFF. CDR3 coding DNA: TGCAGTGCTAGCCGAGGTGGGTCGAGGTACACTGAAGCTTTCTTT.

The chain couples TRBV5-1 to TRBJ1-1, with D unclear. The germline gives CDR1 SGHRS, CDR2 YFSETQ. Trimming stripped 4 bases from V and 5 bases from J, with 18 bases between. There are 15 residues in the CDR3. CDR3 protein: CASSTSGQWQTEAFF. For the CDR3, the DNA is TGCGCCAGCAGCACGAGCGGTCAATGGCAGACTGAAGCTTTCTTT.

The V and J genes are TRBV9 and TRBJ1-2; TRBD1 matches at 10 bases. This CDR3 comprises 19 residues. V trimming: 0 bases; J trimming: 3 bases; junction bases outside the gene matches: 14. The germline gives CDR1 SGDLS, CDR2 YYNGEE. CDR3 DNA sequence: TGTGCCAGCAGCGTAGGTTCTCCGATCCCGGGACAGGGGTACTATGGCTACACCTTC. Translating it yields CASSVGSPIPGQGYYGYTF. Complete variable domain (other parts from reference TRBV9 and TRBJ1-2): DSGVTQTPKHLITATGQRVTLRCSPRSGDLSVYWYQQSLDQGLQFLIQYYNGEERAKGNILERFSAQQFPDLHSELNLSSLELGDSALYFCASSVGSPIPGQGYYGYTFGSGTRLTVV.

In its sample, this clonotype ranks as medium-sized. One end of the junction varies from germline; a read error may be responsible. The chain couples TRBV5-1 to TRBJ2-7; D unclear. The CDR3 loop spans 11 amino acids. Germline V gene data show CDR1 as SGHRS and CDR2 as YFSETQ. Here the CDR3 reads CASSSSYEQYF. The DNA for the CDR3 is TGTGCCAGCAGTTCTTCTTACGAGCAGTACTTC.

This sequence joins TRBV15 and TRBJ1-1, with D possibly matching TRBD1 (5 bases). The V end was cut by 8 bases, the J end by 0 bases, with 13 bases between. The CDR3 consists of 14 residues. In germline, CDR1 is LNHNV, CDR2 YYDKDF (reference sequence). Here the CDR3 reads CATLAGQMNTEAFF. For the CDR3, the DNA is TGTGCCACCCTGGCGGGGCAGATGAACACTGAAGCTTTCTTT.

The chain uses TRBV14 and TRBJ2-7; unclear D gene. Trimming took 3 bases from V and 4 from J, leaving 7 bases between them. This CDR3 is built from 12 residues. Germline V gives CDR1 SGHDN, CDR2 FVKESK. The CDR3 DNA follows: TGTGCCAGCAGCCACACAGCGTACGAGCAGTACTTC. It translates to CASSHTAYEQYF.

Comments on this clonotype: An end of the junction differs from the germline gene, which may be a read error. This chain joins TRBV7-7 and TRBJ2-5, with 11 bases that match TRBD1. This CDR3 comprises 15 residues. Germline-derived CDR1 and CDR2 are SSHAT and FNYEAQ (reference sequence). CDR3 in DNA: TGTGCTAGCAGCTTGACGGACAGGGGGCGAGAGACCCAGTACTTC. This sequence encodes CASSLTDRGRETQYF.

The chain combines TRBV9 with TRBJ2-6; D not resolved. V shed 3 bases and J shed 2 bases, with 6 bases lying between them. The CDR3 has 14 residues. In germline, CDR1 is SGDLS, CDR2 YYNGEE. The CDR3 DNA follows: TGTGCCAGCAGCGATAGTGCTGGGGCCAACGTCCTGACTTTC. Translation gives CASSDSAGANVLTF.

This rearrangement joins TRBV3-1 to TRBJ1-4, with D uncertain. Trimming shortened V by 1 base and J by 5 bases, and 8 bases separated the two germline ends. Germline V lookup: CDR1 LGHDT, CDR2 YNNKEL (reference sequence). There are 14 residues in the CDR3. DNA of the CDR3: TGTGCCAGCAGCCAAGCGGTTCGGAATGAAAAACTGTTTTTT. Translated, it gives CASSQAVRNEKLFF.

This sequence joins TRBV12-3 or TRBV12-4 and TRBJ1-1; TRBD1 might be the D (6 bases). The CDR3 length is 13 residues. V lost 5 bases to trimming and J lost 5 bases, with 12 bases between them. The CDR3 sequence: CASSTNRVTEAFF. In DNA, the CDR3 is TGTGCCAGCAGTACCAACAGGGTGACTGAAGCTTTCTTT.

The J gene is TRBJ2-7, the V gene TRBV30; no clear D gene. Germline V gene lookup returns CDR1 GTSNPN and CDR2 SVGIG (reference sequence). This CDR3 comprises 15 residues. Trimming left V 0 bases short and J 0 bases short, with 12 bases between. The CDR3 reads CAWSVGWASSYEQYF. The CDR3 region has the DNA TGTGCCTGGAGTGTAGGGTGGGCGAGCTCCTACGAGCAGTACTTC.

The chain uses TRBV10-3 and TRBJ1-6; 7 bases agree with TRBD1. With V trimmed by 6 bases and J by 10 bases, 9 bases remained unmatched. The V gene's germline CDR1 is ENHRY and CDR2 SYGVKD. CDR3 length equals 14 residues. Written as DNA, the CDR3 is TGTGCCATCAGAGACAGGGAAGGTGGCTCACCCCTCCACTTT. Translation gives CAIRDREGGSPLHF.

This rearrangement joins TRBV5-6 to TRBJ1-2, with TRBD1 identical over 9 bases. J was trimmed by 7 bases and V by 0 bases; bases with no gene match: 7. Looked up from germline, CDR1 is SGHDT and CDR2 is YYEEEE. This CDR3 is 15 amino acids long. The CDR3 bases are TGTGCCAGCAGCTTGGTTACTGACAGGGGGTTTGGCTACACCTTC. Translated: CASSLVTDRGFGYTF.

This sequence joins TRBV12-3 or TRBV12-4 and TRBJ2-1; 8 nucleotides agree with TRBD1. V lost 6 bases, J lost 9 bases, and 10 bases stayed unmatched. This CDR3 has 14 amino acids. CDR3 sequence (DNA): TGTGCCAGCAGCCTCGGGACAGGTTTCGGTGAGCAGTTCTTC. It codes for CASSLGTGFGEQFF.

The chain employs TRBV14 and TRBJ2-5; TRBD2 is a possible D gene (6 bases). V gave up 6 bases and J gave up 5 bases, with 34 bases separating them. The CDR3 has 20 amino acids. Germline values: CDR1 SGHDN, CDR2 FVKESK. The CDR3 nucleotides are TGTGCCAGCAGTTACTCTCATACTATAGCGGCAGACCCTATGGAGGAGACCCAGTACTTC. Its translation: CASSYSHTIAADPMEETQYF.

This clonotype has a single count. The chain is built from TRBV6-2 or TRBV6-3 and TRBJ2-7, with 7 bases matching TRBD2. Per the germline V gene, CDR1 is MNHEY and CDR2 is SVGEGT. This CDR3 has 13 residues. V shed 9 bases and J 2 bases; nucleotides not matched to a gene: 7. The CDR3 coding sequence is TGTGCCAGTGGGGCGGGAGTTGCCTACGAGCAGTACTTC. Translation gives CASGAGVAYEQYF.

The J gene is TRBJ1-2, the V gene TRBV12-3 or TRBV12-4, with 8 nucleotides matching TRBD1. The ends lost 1 base at V and 8 bases at J; junction bases unmatched: 3. This CDR3 is 13 amino acids long. The CDR3 sequence is CASSLGDRLGYTF. The CDR3 DNA reads TGTGCCAGCAGTTTAGGGGACAGGCTGGGCTACACCTTC.

This chain uses TRBV7-8 with TRBJ2-5, with D unclear. The germline V gene has CDR1 SGHVS and CDR2 FQNEAQ. The V end was cut by 3 bases, the J end by 4 bases, with 18 bases between. This CDR3 spans 16 amino acids. The CDR3 nucleotides read TGTGCCAGCAGCTTGTCGGCCGGACCCCGAGGAGAGACCCAGTACTTC. Residues: CASSLSAGPRGETQYF.

The chain has TRBV24-1 and TRBJ1-1, with TRBD1 as a possible D gene (5 bases). V was pared by 3 bases and J by 4 bases, with 20 bases between. Germline CDR1 reads KGHDR; CDR2 reads SFDVKD. The CDR3 spans 17 residues. The CDR3 DNA reads as TGTGCCACCAGTGATCGCACCGGGACCCAGGAGGTCACTGAAGCTTTCTTT. Translated, it gives CATSDRTGTQEVTEAFF.

V usage is TRBV20-1 and J usage is TRBJ2-3; maybe TRBD1 (6 bases). The CDR3 has 15 residues. Trimming left V 2 bases short and J 2 bases short, with 14 bases between. Looked up from germline, CDR1 is DFQATT and CDR2 is SNEGSKA (reference sequence). The CDR3 DNA follows: TGCAGTGCTAGAACGGGACACTTTTTCACAGATACGCAGTATTTT. Translated: CSARTGHFFTDTQYF.

This clonotype was observed a single time. This chain links TRBV5-1 with TRBJ2-1, with D possibly matching TRBD2 (5 bases). CDR1 SGHRS and CDR2 YFSETQ come from the germline V gene. CDR3 size: 16 residues. The ends were cut back, 1 base at V and 1 base at J, with 12 bases in the middle. This CDR3 reads CASSLTSPFSYNEQFF. In DNA, the CDR3 is TGCGCCAGCAGCTTGACTAGTCCTTTTTCCTACAATGAGCAGTTCTTC.

The rearrangement joins TRBV19 to TRBJ1-5, with TRBD1 identical over 8 bases. The CDR3 runs to 15 residues. Trimming at V came to 6 bases and at J to 4 bases, leaving 8 bases not matched to a gene. CDR1 LNHDA and CDR2 SQIVND come from the germline V gene (reference sequence). CDR3 region: CASSHIGQGNQPQHF. In nucleotides, the CDR3 is TGTGCCAGTAGCCACATCGGACAGGGAAATCAGCCCCAGCATTTT.

V is TRBV18 and J is TRBJ1-2; D unresolved. Trimming removed 2 bases at V and 2 bases at J, with 6 bases between. Germline lookup yields CDR1 KGHSH and CDR2 LQKENI. The CDR3 is 13 residues long. The CDR3 region has the DNA TGTGCCAGCTCACCAAACCGAAACTATGGCTACACCTTC. Translating it yields CASSPNRNYGYTF.

The chain employs TRBV18 and TRBJ1-1; possibly TRBD1 for D (5 bases). V shed 4 bases and J shed 4 bases, with 13 bases lying between them. The germline V gene encodes CDR1 KGHSH and CDR2 LQKENI. This CDR3 comprises 14 residues. CDR3 amino acids: CASSRRGPSTEAFF. DNA of the CDR3: TGTGCCAGCTCACGAAGGGGACCGAGCACTGAAGCTTTCTTT. The complete variable domain, with remaining parts taken from reference TRBV18 and TRBJ1-1, reads NAGVMQNPRHLVRRRGQEARLRCSPMKGHSHVYWYRQLPEEGLKFMVYLQKENIIDESGMPKERFSAEFPKEGPSILRIQQVVRGDSAAYFCASSRRGPSTEAFFGQGTRLTVV.

This clonotype was found a few times. J is TRBJ2-7 and V is TRBV7-6, with TRBD1 matching 9 bases. Germline CDR1 is SGHVS and CDR2 is FNYEAQ. The CDR3 loop spans 14 amino acids. V lost 3 bases and J lost 3; bases outside the gene matches: 3. The CDR3, as DNA: TGTGCCAGCAGCTTGCAGGACAGGGGCTACGAGCAGTACTTC. Translating it yields CASSLQDRGYEQYF.

The chain recombines TRBV12-3 or TRBV12-4 with TRBJ2-3, with D unresolved. The ends were cut back, 6 bases at V and 6 bases at J, with 13 bases in the middle. The CDR3 has 13 residues. The CDR3 DNA reads as TGTGCCAGCAGCCTTACAATGGAGGATACGCAGTATTTT. Translated, it gives CASSLTMEDTQYF.

The chain carries TRBV20-1 and TRBJ2-2, with D unclear. CDR3 length: 15 amino acids. Deletions cut 1 base from V and 0 bases from J, with 9 bases between. Germline-derived CDR1 and CDR2 are DFQATT and SNEGSKA (reference sequence). The CDR3 DNA reads as TGCAGTGCTAGAGCCAACTTTCCGAACACCGGGGAGCTGTTTTTT. Translating gives CSARANFPNTGELFF.

The sample holds one count of this clonotype. V usage is TRBV20-1 and J usage is TRBJ2-1; D not resolved. The CDR3 has 15 residues. The germline V gene has CDR1 DFQATT and CDR2 SNEGSKA (reference sequence). Between the trimmed V and J ends, which lost 1 base and 0 bases, there was a span of 10 bases. Here the CDR3 reads CSARVGNNSYNEQFF. The CDR3 nucleotides are TGCAGTGCTAGAGTGGGTAATAACTCCTACAATGAGCAGTTCTTC.